This T cell receptor beta chain came from a study of PD-L1 blockade in urothelial cancer. Germline V gives CDR1 MGHRA, CDR2 YSYEKL. CDR3 size: 14 residues. The V and J ends lost 1 base and 4 bases respectively, with 11 bases between them. Some clones are missing from TCRdb's copy, which holds only in-frame ones; the method was immunoSEQ multiplex PCR. The sample yields approximately 51,000 clones, around 87% seen once. Here the sequenced sample was PBMCs, taken around atezolizumab (anti-PD-L1) treatment. This sequence joins TRBV4-1 and TRBJ2-7; D not certain. The clonotype comes from a man aged 55 to 70 with urothelial cancer. CDR3 sequence reads: CASSQVRFLYEQYF. The CDR3 region has the DNA TGCGCCAGCAGCCAAGTCAGGTTTCTATACGAGCAGTACTTC.